This TCR beta chain was sequenced during a study of spatial heterogeneity in lung cancer. Study conclusions and caveats: The number of expanded tumor alpha and beta chains correlated with mutation number.

V was clipped by 5 bases and J by 9 bases, with 20 bases between them. Germline V gene data show CDR1 as DFQATT and CDR2 as SNEGSKA (reference sequence). This CDR3 is 14 amino acids long. Specified time point: sample taken at primary tumor resection. The authors sequenced whole RNA from tumor, nontumor lung or frozen PBMC without sorting. TCRdb independently ran MiXCR on the 5' RACE reads; one entry per CDR3 protein. In the table there are some 25,000 distinct CDR3 sequences, roughly 7.2% of which are singletons. This clonotype qualifies as medium-sized (0.01 to 0.1%). Its target is not known. V gene TRBV20-1 combines with J gene TRBJ2-1; D is possibly TRBD2 (6 bases). Sequenced material: lung tumor tissue, taken at surgery. The source is a male donor with early-stage non-small cell lung cancer. The DNA for the CDR3 is TGCAGTGCTTCTCGACTAGATCAGGGTAGTGAGCAGTTCTTC. Translated, it gives CSASRLDQGSEQFF.